These 18 T cell receptor beta chains were all obtained from the same sample, sequenced in a study of T cells in Graves' hyperthyroidism and ophthalmopathy. Researchers took RNA transcripts and amplified the TCR beta CDR3 regions from them. A first-round RT-PCR of the TCR CDR3 used the HTBI primer set. TCRdb redid the calling of the multiplex PCR reads with MiXCR, one entry per CDR3 protein. The table includes about 290,000 distinct CDR3 sequences, around 13% detected once. Sequencing was done on a sample of blood. The receptors originated from a woman in her forties with Graves' hyperthyroidism.

This clonotype was counted many times. V usage is TRBV18 and J usage is TRBJ2-7; no firm D call. The CDR3 loop spans 12 amino acids. Trimming left V 6 bases short and J 4 bases short, with 10 bases between. Germline V CDR1 and CDR2: KGHSH, LQKENI. The CDR3 loop is CASSPNQYEQYF. CDR3 DNA: TGTGCCAGCTCGCCTAATCAATACGAGCAGTACTTC.

This clonotype occurred a few times. V usage is TRBV4-2 and J usage is TRBJ2-6; D unresolved. Germline V lookup: CDR1 LGHNA, CDR2 YNFKEQ. The CDR3 totals 16 residues. V was shortened by 0 bases and J by 4 bases, with 10 bases between the two germline ends. CDR3: CASSQEQWTGANVLTF. The CDR3 DNA reads TGTGCCAGCAGCCAAGAGCAGTGGACCGGGGCCAACGTCCTGACTTTC.

This clonotype was observed a few times. This rearrangement joins TRBV20-1 to TRBJ2-3, with D unclear. The germline V gene has CDR1 DFQATT and CDR2 SNEGSKA (reference sequence). The CDR3 totals 17 residues. Trimming took 4 bases from V and 1 from J, leaving 21 bases between them. The DNA for the CDR3 is TGCAGTGCTACACCTAATAGCATCACAGAGGGCACAGATACGCAGTATTTT. Translating it yields CSATPNSITEGTDTQYF.

The table lists this clonotype with a few counts. The chain carries TRBV19 and TRBJ1-5, with D hard to call. The CDR3 has 14 amino acids. With 8 bases removed from V and 0 bases from J, the gap between germline ends came to 11 bases. Germline assignment: CDR1 LNHDA and CDR2 SQIVND (reference sequence). CDR3 in amino acids: CASGYPYSNQPQHF. CDR3 DNA: TGTGCCAGTGGTTACCCTTATAGCAATCAGCCCCAGCATTTT.

This clonotype has at least ten counts. The chain combines TRBV9 with TRBJ1-4; D is perhaps TRBD1 (6 bases). In germline, CDR1 is SGDLS, CDR2 YYNGEE. The CDR3 is 15 amino acids. Trimming took off 3 bases at V and 8 bases at J, with 17 bases between the two ends. The chain's CDR3 is CASSALGGAEEKLFF. CDR3 DNA sequence: TGTGCCAGCAGCGCCCTAGGGGGAGCGGAGGAAAAACTGTTTTTT.

This clonotype was picked up many times. The chain joins TRBV28 to TRBJ2-7; D assignment may be TRBD1 or TRBD2 (6 bases each). The CDR3 runs 15 residues. V lost 5 bases, J lost 0 bases, and 14 bases lay in between. The germline V gene encodes CDR1 MDHEN and CDR2 SYDVKM. DNA of the CDR3: TGTGCCAGCAGTAGAGGGGGGTCAAGCTCCTACGAGCAGTACTTC. Protein: CASSRGGSSSYEQYF.

In this sample, this clonotype turned up a few times. The chain joins TRBV20-1 to TRBJ1-5; possible D gene TRBD1, 5 bases. From germline, CDR1 is DFQATT and CDR2 SNEGSKA (reference sequence). V dropped 6 bases and J dropped 0 bases, with 15 bases sitting between them. This CDR3 contains 15 residues. CDR3 in amino acids: CSARDYRNSNQPQHF. In DNA form, the CDR3 reads TGCAGTGCGCGTGACTACAGGAATAGCAATCAGCCCCAGCATTTT.

This clonotype has more than one count but fewer than ten. The chain combines TRBV20-1 with TRBJ1-3, with D unresolved. This CDR3 has 14 residues. Germline loops: CDR1 DFQATT, CDR2 SNEGSKA (reference sequence). The V end lost 2 bases, the J end lost 0 bases, and 8 bases lay between the germline ends. The CDR3 spells CSARSFNSGNTIYF. The CDR3 DNA reads as TGCAGTGCTAGATCGTTTAACTCTGGAAACACCATATATTTT.

This chain uses TRBV20-1 with TRBJ2-7; D is possibly TRBD2 (6 bases). V dropped 0 bases and J dropped 5 bases, with 8 bases sitting between them. The CDR3 totals 12 residues. Germline CDR1 reads DFQATT; CDR2 reads SNEGSKA (reference sequence). CDR3 nucleotide sequence: TGCAGTGCTAGAGATCGGGGGAACGAGCAGTACTTC. The encoded protein is CSARDRGNEQYF.

This clonotype showed up many times. The chain joins TRBV2 to TRBJ2-5; D is uncertain. The CDR3 loop spans 10 amino acids. Trimming stripped 4 bases from V and 6 bases from J, with 3 bases between. The germline V gene encodes CDR1 SNHLY and CDR2 FYNNEI. The CDR3 nucleotides read TGTGCCAGCAGTGTTCAGACCCAGTACTTC. Protein sequence: CASSVQTQYF.

Ten or more counts support this clonotype. The rearrangement uses TRBV7-9 and TRBJ2-1; no clear D gene. The CDR3 is 9 residues long. The V end was cut by 10 bases, the J end by 6 bases, with 4 bases between. The V gene's germline CDR1 is SEHNR and CDR2 FQNEAQ (reference sequence). The chain's CDR3 is CAITNEQFF. The CDR3 nucleotides read TGTGCCATCACCAATGAGCAGTTCTTC.

This clonotype showed up many times. The genes are TRBV13 and TRBJ1-5; D not certain. From germline, CDR1 is PRHDT and CDR2 FYEKMQ (reference sequence). V was cut by 8 bases and J by 3 bases, with 14 bases left in between. The CDR3 has 14 residues. This CDR3 reads CASGEGRFNQPQHF. CDR3 bases: TGTGCCAGCGGGGAGGGCAGGTTCAATCAGCCCCAGCATTTT.

V is TRBV6-2 or TRBV6-3 and J is TRBJ1-1, with 8 nucleotides matching TRBD1. The CDR3 is made up of 14 amino acids. Germline V lookup: CDR1 MNHEY, CDR2 SVGEGT. The trim removed 5 bases at V and 4 bases at J, leaving 6 bases unmatched. This CDR3 reads CASSGDRGFTEAFF. CDR3 nucleotides: TGTGCCAGCAGTGGAGACAGGGGATTCACTGAAGCTTTCTTT.

This clonotype occurred many times. The V gene is TRBV7-2, the J gene TRBJ2-3, with 9 bases aligning to TRBD2. This CDR3 spans 14 amino acids. After removal of 3 bases from V and 10 bases from J, the junction contained 8 bases not matched to a gene. CDR1 and CDR2 from the germline V gene are SGHTA and FQGNSA. CDR3 in DNA: TGTGCCAGCAGCTTGGGCGGGAGGGCCCAATCGCAGTATTTT. Translating it yields CASSLGGRAQSQYF.

The chain is built from TRBV19 and TRBJ2-1; D gene unclear. V was pared by 6 bases and J by 5 bases, with 5 bases between. The CDR3 loop spans 11 amino acids. The germline gives CDR1 LNHDA, CDR2 SQIVND (reference sequence). CDR3 bases: TGTGCCAGTAGGAACAACAATGAGCAGTTCTTC. Translating it yields CASRNNNEQFF.

The chain links TRBV6-1 to TRBJ1-3; D perhaps matches TRBD1 (5 bases). Trimming left V 6 bases short and J 0 bases short, with 15 bases between. This CDR3 is built from 16 residues. The germline V gene has CDR1 MNHNS and CDR2 SASEGT. As DNA, the CDR3 is TGTGCCAGCAGACCCCCCCGACAGTTCTCTGGAAACACCATATATTTT. Translating it yields CASRPPRQFSGNTIYF.

This clonotype showed up many times. V gene TRBV7-9 combines with J gene TRBJ2-1; the D call may be TRBD1 or TRBD2 (5 bases each). The ends were cut back, 2 bases at V and 10 bases at J, with 12 bases in the middle. Germline V gene sequence: CDR1 SEHNR, CDR2 FQNEAQ (reference sequence). The CDR3 sequence is 13 residues long. The CDR3 region has the DNA TGTGCCAGCAGCTTATCACACCGGGGCGAGCAGTTCTTC. Translation gives CASSLSHRGEQFF.

The chain is built from TRBV12-3 or TRBV12-4 and TRBJ2-6; D remains ambiguous. This CDR3 spans 17 amino acids. Trimming took off 3 bases at V and 6 bases at J, with 18 bases between the two ends. CDR3 DNA sequence: TGTGCCAGCAGTTTCGACCCCCTCGCTTTGGAGGCCAACGTCCTGACTTTC. Its translation: CASSFDPLALEANVLTF.